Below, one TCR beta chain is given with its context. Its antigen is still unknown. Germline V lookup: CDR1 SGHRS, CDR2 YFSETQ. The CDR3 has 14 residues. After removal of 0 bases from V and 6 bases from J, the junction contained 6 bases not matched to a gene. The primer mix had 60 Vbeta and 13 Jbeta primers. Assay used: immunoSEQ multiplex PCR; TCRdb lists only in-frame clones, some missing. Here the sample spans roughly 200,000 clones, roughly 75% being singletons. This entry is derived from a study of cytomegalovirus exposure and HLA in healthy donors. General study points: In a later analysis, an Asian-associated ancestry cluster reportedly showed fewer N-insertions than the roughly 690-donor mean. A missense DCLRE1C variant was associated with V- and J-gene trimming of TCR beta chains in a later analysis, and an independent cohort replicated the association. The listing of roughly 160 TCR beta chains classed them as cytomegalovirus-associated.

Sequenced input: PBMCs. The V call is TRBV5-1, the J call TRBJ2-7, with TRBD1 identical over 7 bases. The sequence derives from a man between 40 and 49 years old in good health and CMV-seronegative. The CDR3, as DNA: TGCGCCAGCAGCTTGGCGGGGACAGAAGGCGAGCAGTACTTC. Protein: CASSLAGTEGEQYF.